This TCR beta chain derives from a study of OX40 agonist ivuxolimab in advanced cancers. Overall study context: Aged about 23 to 80 with a mean of 60 years, they were 75% to 85% male.

Clones were read by immunoSEQ multiplex PCR, and TCRdb kept only the in-frame ones, dropping some. Of around 88,000 clones listed, around 90% were seen once; the top ten hold around 0.51%. Individuals having autoimmune disease history or systemic immunosuppression were not enrolled. Sample: CD4+ or CD8+ T cells sorted from blood, taken in a trial of the OX40 agonist ivuxolimab. This receptor was identified in an adult with an advanced solid tumor such as melanoma, head and neck, liver or kidney cancer.

CDR3 in amino acids: CASRVAGAGDTQYF. The CDR3 region has the DNA TGTGCCAGCAGGGTAGCGGGAGCGGGAGATACGCAGTATTTT. The chain combines TRBV7-6 with TRBJ2-3; 9 bases match TRBD2. This CDR3 comprises 14 residues. Germline assignment: CDR1 SGHVS and CDR2 FNYEAQ. Trimming at V came to 6 bases and at J to 5 bases, leaving 6 bases not matched to a gene. Looking up the rest from reference TRBV7-6 and TRBJ2-3 gives the full variable domain: GAGVSQSPRYKVTKRGQDVALRCDPISGHVSLYWYRQALGQGPEFLTYFNYEAQQDKSGLPNDRFSAERPEGSISTLTIQRTEQRDSAMYRCASRVAGAGDTQYFGPGTRLTVL.